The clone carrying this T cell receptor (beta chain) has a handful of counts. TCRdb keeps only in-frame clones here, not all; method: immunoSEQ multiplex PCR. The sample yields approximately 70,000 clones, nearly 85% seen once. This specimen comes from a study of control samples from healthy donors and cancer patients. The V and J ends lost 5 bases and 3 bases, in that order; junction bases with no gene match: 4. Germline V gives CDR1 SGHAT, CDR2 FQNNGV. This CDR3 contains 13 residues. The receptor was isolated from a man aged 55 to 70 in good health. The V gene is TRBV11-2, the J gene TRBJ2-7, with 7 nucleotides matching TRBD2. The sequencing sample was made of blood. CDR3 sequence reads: CASSVGEGYEQYF. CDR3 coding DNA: TGTGCCAGCAGCGTAGGGGAGGGCTACGAGCAGTACTTC.